The entry below gives a single T cell receptor (beta chain) sequence along with its context. Its target is not known. Germline CDR1 and CDR2: LNHDA and SQIVND (reference sequence). The junction had 5 bases not matched to a gene; V was cut back by 7 bases and J by 4 bases. This CDR3 contains 13 residues. This specimen belongs to a study of T cell repertoires in cytomegalovirus infection. Study overall: Well-studied HLA-B-restricted epitopes and recently identified HLA-C-restricted epitopes of CMV were both used in the study. From public TCR beta signatures came an indication of both CMV infection and matching HLA type. Overall study findings and caveats: Cumulative public TCR beta family frequency identified carriers of CMV plus the relevant HLA. The ex vivo response was dominated by HLA-C-restricted CMV-specific TCR beta clonotypes.

TCRdb passed the reads through MiXCR, listing each CDR3 protein once. Seen here are about 890,000 distinct CDR3 sequences, approximately 30% observed once, and the top ten hold 13%. Material: cultured CD8+ T cells from PBMCs, obtained from culture after CMV antigen stimulation. The clonotype originates from a human donor in good health (CMV status not recorded). Some clones in this sample may be carry-over from other donors' samples. The gene calls are TRBV19 and TRBJ1-1, with TRBD1 identical over 8 bases. CDR3 sequence reads: CASTLTGVTEAFF. The CDR3 DNA reads as TGTGCCAGTACCTTGACAGGGGTCACTGAAGCTTTCTTT.